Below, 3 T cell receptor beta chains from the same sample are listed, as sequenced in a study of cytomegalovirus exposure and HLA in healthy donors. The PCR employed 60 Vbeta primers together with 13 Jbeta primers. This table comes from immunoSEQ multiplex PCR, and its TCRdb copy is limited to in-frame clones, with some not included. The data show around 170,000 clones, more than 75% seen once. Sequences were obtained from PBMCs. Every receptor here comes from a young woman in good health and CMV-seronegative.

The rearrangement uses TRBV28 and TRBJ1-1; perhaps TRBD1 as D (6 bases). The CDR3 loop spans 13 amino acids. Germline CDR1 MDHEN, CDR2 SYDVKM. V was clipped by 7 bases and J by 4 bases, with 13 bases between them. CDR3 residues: CASTLQGSTEAFF. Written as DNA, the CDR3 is TGTGCCAGCACCTTACAGGGAAGCACTGAAGCTTTCTTT. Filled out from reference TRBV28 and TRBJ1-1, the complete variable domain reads DVKVTQSSRYLVKRTGEKVFLECVQDMDHENMFWYRQDPGLGLRLIYFSYDVKMKEKGDIPEGYSVSREKKERFSLILESASTNQTSMYLCASTLQGSTEAFFGQGTRLTVV.

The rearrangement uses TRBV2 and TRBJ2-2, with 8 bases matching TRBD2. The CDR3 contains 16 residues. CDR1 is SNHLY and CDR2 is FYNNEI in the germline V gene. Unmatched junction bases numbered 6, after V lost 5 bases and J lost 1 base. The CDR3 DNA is TGTGCCAGCAGTCGCTTAGCGGGACGGAACACCGGGGAGCTGTTTTTT. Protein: CASSRLAGRNTGELFF.

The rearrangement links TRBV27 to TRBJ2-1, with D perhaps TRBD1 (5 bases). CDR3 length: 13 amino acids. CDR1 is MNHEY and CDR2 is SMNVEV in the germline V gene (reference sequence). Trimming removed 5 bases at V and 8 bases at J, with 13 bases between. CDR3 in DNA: TGTGCCAGCAGTAGGGGCATCACGGATGAGCAGTTCTTC. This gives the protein CASSRGITDEQFF.